The rows below give T cell receptor beta chains drawn from one sample of a study of blood T cell repertoires in COVID-19. TCRdb's copy holds only in-frame clones and misses some; the assay was immunoSEQ multiplex PCR. Of approximately 280,000 clones in the sample, around 90% were seen once. Sequenced sample: peripheral blood. These receptors all stem from a man aged 50 to 60 with acute or convalescent COVID-19. Each CDR3 is given with its conserved first and last residue. D genes are given only for firm matches. Expanded clones are given a class, and other clones once, few, many or no size at all.

CDR3 DNA: TGTGCCAGCAGTTCTGGGACAGGGGACAATTCACCCCTCCACTTT; CDR3 protein: CASSSGTGDNSPLHF; D gene: TRBD1; V gene: TRBV2; J gene: TRBJ1-6; clone size: few
CDR3 DNA: TGTGCCAGCAGCTTAAGGCGGGGGAGGACTGAAGCTTTCTTT; CDR3 protein: CASSLRRGRTEAFF; D gene: -; V gene: TRBV5-8; J gene: TRBJ1-1; clone size: -
CDR3 DNA: TGTGCCAGCAGCTTAGGTCCTAGCGGAATTCAAGAGACCCAGTACTTC; CDR3 protein: CASSLGPSGIQETQYF; D gene: TRBD2; V gene: TRBV13; J gene: TRBJ2-5; clone size: -
CDR3 DNA: TGTGCCAGCAGAGCCACAGGGGTGGGTTATGGCTACACCTTC; CDR3 protein: CASRATGVGYGYTF; D gene: TRBD1; V gene: TRBV7-9; J gene: TRBJ1-2; clone size: -
CDR3 DNA: TGTGCCAGCAGCATACCGGGACATTCTGGAAACACCATATATTTT; CDR3 protein: CASSIPGHSGNTIYF; D gene: -; V gene: TRBV11-3; J gene: TRBJ1-3; clone size: -
CDR3 DNA: TGTGCCAGCAGCCAACGGAGGGCCAGGGGGCTTAATGAAAAACTGTTTTTT; CDR3 protein: CASSQRRARGLNEKLFF; D gene: TRBD1; V gene: TRBV3-1/TRBV3-2; J gene: TRBJ1-4; clone size: -
CDR3 DNA: TGTGCCACCGCAGGGGACACCGGGGAGCTGTTTTTT; CDR3 protein: CATAGDTGELFF; D gene: -; V gene: TRBV27; J gene: TRBJ2-2; clone size: -
CDR3 DNA: TGCGCCAGCAGCTTGGGTGGGGGGTTTGTGAGCGGACTCTACGAGCAGTACTTC; CDR3 protein: CASSLGGGFVSGLYEQYF; D gene: -; V gene: TRBV5-1; J gene: TRBJ2-7; clone size: -
CDR3 DNA: TGTGCCAGCTCACCGGGAGGGAATCAGCCCCAGCATTTT; CDR3 protein: CASSPGGNQPQHF; D gene: -; V gene: TRBV18; J gene: TRBJ1-5; clone size: -
CDR3 DNA: TGTGCCATCAGTGAGTTCTCAACGGGACTAGCGGGGGGACAAGAGACCCAGTACTTC; CDR3 protein: CAISEFSTGLAGGQETQYF; D gene: TRBD2; V gene: TRBV10-3; J gene: TRBJ2-5; clone size: -
CDR3 DNA: TGTGCCAGCAGCTTAGGCGGGGGAAGGGGCTATGGCTACACCTTC; CDR3 protein: CASSLGGGRGYGYTF; D gene: -; V gene: TRBV7-9; J gene: TRBJ1-2; clone size: once
CDR3 DNA: TGTGCCAGCAGCTCGACAGGGGGCATAGGAAACACCGGGGAGCTGTTTTTT; CDR3 protein: CASSSTGGIGNTGELFF; D gene: TRBD1; V gene: TRBV7-3; J gene: TRBJ2-2; clone size: -
CDR3 DNA: TGCGCCAGCAGCCCCGAGAGCTCTGGAAACACCATATATTTT; CDR3 protein: CASSPESSGNTIYF; D gene: -; V gene: TRBV5-1; J gene: TRBJ1-3; clone size: -
CDR3 DNA: TGTGCCATCAGTCCCAGCGGGGGTCCAAAAGAGACCCAGTACTTC; CDR3 protein: CAISPSGGPKETQYF; D gene: TRBD2; V gene: TRBV10-3; J gene: TRBJ2-5; clone size: -
CDR3 DNA: TGTGCCAGCAGCCCCCGGGGGGGGGAGCCCCAGCATTTT; CDR3 protein: CASSPRGGEPQHF; D gene: -; V gene: TRBV7-2; J gene: TRBJ1-5; clone size: -
CDR3 DNA: TGTGCCAGCAGCCTAAGGGGCCCCTACGAGCAGTACTTC; CDR3 protein: CASSLRGPYEQYF; D gene: -; V gene: TRBV5-5; J gene: TRBJ2-7; clone size: -
CDR3 DNA: TGTGCCAGCAGCTTAGAGGGGAGTGGCGAGCAGTACTTC; CDR3 protein: CASSLEGSGEQYF; D gene: -; V gene: TRBV11-2; J gene: TRBJ2-7; clone size: -
CDR3 DNA: TGTGCCAGCAGCTTAAGAGAAGGGTTCTGGGGGACTAGCGGGAGGGAGACCCAGTACTTC; CDR3 protein: CASSLREGFWGTSGRETQYF; D gene: TRBD2; V gene: TRBV7-8; J gene: TRBJ2-5; clone size: once
CDR3 DNA: TGCGCCAGCAGCTTGGGAGGGAGTGAGCAGTTCTTC; CDR3 protein: CASSLGGSEQFF; D gene: -; V gene: TRBV5-1; J gene: TRBJ2-1; clone size: -
CDR3 DNA: TGTGCCAGCTCACCCGACAGGGCATGGCAGTACTTC; CDR3 protein: CASSPDRAWQYF; D gene: TRBD1; V gene: TRBV18; J gene: TRBJ2-7; clone size: -
CDR3 DNA: TGCGCCAGCAGCCTTCTTGAAACAGACTATAGCAATCAGCCCCAGCATTTT; CDR3 protein: CASSLLETDYSNQPQHF; D gene: -; V gene: TRBV4-1; J gene: TRBJ1-5; clone size: -
CDR3 DNA: TGTGCCAGTAGTATACAGGGGGCCGTAAGTTCACCCCTCCACTTT; CDR3 protein: CASSIQGAVSSPLHF; D gene: TRBD1; V gene: TRBV19; J gene: TRBJ1-6; clone size: -
CDR3 DNA: TGTGCCAGCAGCCCACCCGATACAGGGGGGGCCGGGGAGCTGTTTTTT; CDR3 protein: CASSPPDTGGAGELFF; D gene: -; V gene: TRBV7-9; J gene: TRBJ2-2; clone size: -
CDR3 DNA: TGTGCCAGCAGCGTAGAGCTTACTAACTATGGCTACACCTTC; CDR3 protein: CASSVELTNYGYTF; D gene: -; V gene: TRBV9; J gene: TRBJ1-2; clone size: -
CDR3 DNA: TGTGCCAGCAGCCTTACAGGGTCGGGCGCTGAAGCTTTCTTT; CDR3 protein: CASSLTGSGAEAFF; D gene: -; V gene: TRBV14; J gene: TRBJ1-1; clone size: -
CDR3 DNA: TGCAGCGTTAGAAAACAGGGGGCGAACACTGAAGCTTTCTTT; CDR3 protein: CSVRKQGANTEAFF; D gene: TRBD1; V gene: TRBV29-1; J gene: TRBJ1-1; clone size: -
CDR3 DNA: TGTGCCACCAGTGATGCGGACAGGGCTAGAACCGGGGAGCTGTTTTTT; CDR3 protein: CATSDADRARTGELFF; D gene: TRBD1; V gene: TRBV24-1; J gene: TRBJ2-2; clone size: -
CDR3 DNA: TGTGCCAGCAGTCGACAGGTTGGCTACACCTTC; CDR3 protein: CASSRQVGYTF; D gene: -; V gene: TRBV12-3/TRBV12-4; J gene: TRBJ1-2; clone size: once
CDR3 DNA: TGTGCTAGTGGTATCTGGACGGCCAGTGGGAGGTCACCCCTCCACTTT; CDR3 protein: CASGIWTASGRSPLHF; D gene: -; V gene: TRBV12-5; J gene: TRBJ1-6; clone size: few
CDR3 DNA: TGTGCCAGCAGCCCCCAGACAGGGCCAGCGAACACTGAAGCTTTCTTT; CDR3 protein: CASSPQTGPANTEAFF; D gene: TRBD1; V gene: TRBV7-9; J gene: TRBJ1-1; clone size: -
CDR3 DNA: TGTGCTTTTAGCGGGGGCTCCTACGAGCAGTACTTC; CDR3 protein: CAFSGGSYEQYF; D gene: TRBD2; V gene: TRBV30; J gene: TRBJ2-7; clone size: -
CDR3 DNA: TGTGCCAGCAGCTTGGGCGGACAGGGGGGCACCGGGGAGCTGTTTTTT; CDR3 protein: CASSLGGQGGTGELFF; D gene: TRBD1; V gene: TRBV5-4; J gene: TRBJ2-2; clone size: -